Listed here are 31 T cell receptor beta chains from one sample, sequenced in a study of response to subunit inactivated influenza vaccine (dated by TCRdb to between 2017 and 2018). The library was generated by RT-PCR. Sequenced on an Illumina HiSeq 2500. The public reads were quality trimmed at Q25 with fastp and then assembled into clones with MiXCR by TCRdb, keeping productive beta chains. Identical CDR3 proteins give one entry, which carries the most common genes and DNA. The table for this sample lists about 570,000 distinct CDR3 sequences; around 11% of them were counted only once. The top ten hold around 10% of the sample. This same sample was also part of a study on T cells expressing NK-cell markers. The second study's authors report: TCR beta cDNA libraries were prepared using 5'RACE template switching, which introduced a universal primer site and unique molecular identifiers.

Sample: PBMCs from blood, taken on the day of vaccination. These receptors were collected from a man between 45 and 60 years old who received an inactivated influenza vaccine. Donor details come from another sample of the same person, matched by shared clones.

The DNA for the CDR3 is TGTGCCAGCAGCCAAGATCCCAGCGACAGGGCAGGAAACACCATATATTTT. Translation gives CASSQDPSDRAGNTIYF. The rearrangement uses TRBV4-2 and TRBJ1-3; TRBD1 matches at 7 bases. The trim removed 0 bases at V and 4 bases at J, leaving 9 bases unmatched. CDR1 and CDR2 from the germline V gene are LGHNA and YNFKEQ. CDR3 length equals 17 residues.

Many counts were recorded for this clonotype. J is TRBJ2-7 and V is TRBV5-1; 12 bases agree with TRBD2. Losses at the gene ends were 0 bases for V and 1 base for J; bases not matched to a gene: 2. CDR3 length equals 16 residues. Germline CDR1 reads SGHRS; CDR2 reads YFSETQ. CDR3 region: CASSLGGTSGSYEQYF. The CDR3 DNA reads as TGCGCCAGCAGCTTGGGAGGGACTAGCGGGTCCTACGAGCAGTACTTC. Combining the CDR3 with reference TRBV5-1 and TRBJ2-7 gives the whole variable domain KAGVTQTPRYLIKTRGQQVTLSCSPISGHRSVSWYQQTPGQGLQFLFEYFSETQRNKGNFPGRFSGRQFSNSRSEMNVSTLELGDSALYLCASSLGGTSGSYEQYFGPGTRLTVT.

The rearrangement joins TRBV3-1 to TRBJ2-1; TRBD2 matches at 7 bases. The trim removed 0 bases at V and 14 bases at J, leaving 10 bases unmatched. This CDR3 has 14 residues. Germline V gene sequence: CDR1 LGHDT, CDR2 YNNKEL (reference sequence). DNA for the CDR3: TGTGCCAGCAGCCAAGACTCAAGCGGGATCTTTAAGTTCTTC. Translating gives CASSQDSSGIFKFF.

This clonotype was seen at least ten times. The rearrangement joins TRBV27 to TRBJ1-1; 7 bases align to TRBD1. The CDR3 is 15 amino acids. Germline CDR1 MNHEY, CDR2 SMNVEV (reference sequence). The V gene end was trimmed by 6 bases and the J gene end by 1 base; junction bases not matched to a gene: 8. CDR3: CASRETGLGNTEAFF. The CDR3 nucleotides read TGTGCCAGCAGGGAGACAGGGCTCGGGAACACTGAAGCTTTCTTT.

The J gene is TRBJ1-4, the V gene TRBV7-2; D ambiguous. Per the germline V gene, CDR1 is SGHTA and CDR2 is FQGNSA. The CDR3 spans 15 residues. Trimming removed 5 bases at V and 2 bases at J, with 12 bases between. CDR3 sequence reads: CASSLQKGTNEKLFF. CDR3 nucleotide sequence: TGTGCCAGCAGCCTCCAGAAAGGGACTAATGAAAAACTGTTTTTT.

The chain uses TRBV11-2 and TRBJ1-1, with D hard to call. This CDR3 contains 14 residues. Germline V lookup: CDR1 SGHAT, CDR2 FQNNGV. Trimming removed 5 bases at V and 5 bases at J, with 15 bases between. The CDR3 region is CASSTSWGSTEAFF. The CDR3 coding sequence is TGTGCCAGCAGCACATCCTGGGGTAGTACTGAAGCTTTCTTT.

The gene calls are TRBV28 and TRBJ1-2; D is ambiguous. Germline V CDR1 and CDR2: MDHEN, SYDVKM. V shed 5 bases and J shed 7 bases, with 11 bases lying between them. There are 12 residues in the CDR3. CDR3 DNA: TGTGCCAGCAGTCCCACGCTGAGTGGCTACACCTTC. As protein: CASSPTLSGYTF.

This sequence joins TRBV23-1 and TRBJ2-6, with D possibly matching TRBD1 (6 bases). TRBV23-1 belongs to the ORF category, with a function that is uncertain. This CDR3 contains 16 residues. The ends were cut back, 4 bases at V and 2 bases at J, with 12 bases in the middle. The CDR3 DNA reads TGCGCCAGCAGTCGCGACACAGGGACTGGGGCCAACGTCCTGACTTTC. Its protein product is CASSRDTGTGANVLTF.

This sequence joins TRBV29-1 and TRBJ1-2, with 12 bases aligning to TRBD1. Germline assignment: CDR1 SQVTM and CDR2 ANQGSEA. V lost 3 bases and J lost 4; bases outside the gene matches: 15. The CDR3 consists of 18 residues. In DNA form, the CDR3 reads TGCAGCGTTGAGTGGGTCGGGACAGGGGGCCCCCTGGGCTATGGCTACACCTTC. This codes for CSVEWVGTGGPLGYGYTF.

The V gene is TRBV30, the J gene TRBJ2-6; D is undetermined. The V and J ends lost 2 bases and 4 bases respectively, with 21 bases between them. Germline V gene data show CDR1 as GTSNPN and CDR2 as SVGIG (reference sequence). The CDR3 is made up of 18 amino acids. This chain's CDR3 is CAWSWAQREFSGANVLTF. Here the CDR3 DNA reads TGTGCCTGGAGTTGGGCGCAGCGCGAGTTTTCCGGGGCCAACGTCCTGACTTTC.

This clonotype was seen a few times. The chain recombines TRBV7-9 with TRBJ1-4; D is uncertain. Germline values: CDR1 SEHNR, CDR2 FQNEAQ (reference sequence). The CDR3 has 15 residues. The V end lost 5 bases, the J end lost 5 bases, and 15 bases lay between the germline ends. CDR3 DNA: TGTGCCAGCAGCCTAAATCTACGTCCCAATGAAAAACTGTTTTTT. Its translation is CASSLNLRPNEKLFF. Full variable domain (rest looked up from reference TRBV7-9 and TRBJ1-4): DTGVSQNPRHKITKRGQNVTFRCDPISEHNRLYWYRQTLGQGPEFLTYFQNEAQLEKSRLLSDRFSAERPKGSFSTLEIQRTEQGDSAMYLCASSLNLRPNEKLFFGSGTQLSVL.

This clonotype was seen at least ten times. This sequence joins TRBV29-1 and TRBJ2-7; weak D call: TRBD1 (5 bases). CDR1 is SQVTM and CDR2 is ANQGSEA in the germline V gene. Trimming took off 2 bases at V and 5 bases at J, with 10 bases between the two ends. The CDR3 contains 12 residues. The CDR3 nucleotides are TGCAGCGTTGAACAGGGCGGAGACGAGCAGTACTTC. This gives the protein CSVEQGGDEQYF.

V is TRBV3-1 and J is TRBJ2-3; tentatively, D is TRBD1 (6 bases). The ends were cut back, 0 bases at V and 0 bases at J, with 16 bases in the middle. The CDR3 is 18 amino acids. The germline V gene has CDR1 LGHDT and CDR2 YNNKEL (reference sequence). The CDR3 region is CASSQEIGQGSSTDTQYF. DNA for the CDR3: TGTGCCAGCAGCCAAGAAATTGGGCAGGGGTCTAGCACAGATACGCAGTATTTT.

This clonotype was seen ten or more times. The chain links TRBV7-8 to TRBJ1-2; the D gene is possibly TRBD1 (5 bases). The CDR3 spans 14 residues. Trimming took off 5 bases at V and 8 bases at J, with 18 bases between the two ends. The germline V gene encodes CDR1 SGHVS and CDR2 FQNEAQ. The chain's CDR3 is CASSTRVRDGGYTF. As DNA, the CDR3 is TGTGCCAGCAGCACCCGGGTTAGGGACGGCGGCTACACCTTC. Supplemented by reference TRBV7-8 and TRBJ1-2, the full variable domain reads GAGVSQSPRYKVAKRGQDVALRCDPISGHVSLFWYQQALGQGPEFLTYFQNEAQLDKSGLPSDRFFAERPEGSVSTLKIQRTQQEDSAVYLCASSTRVRDGGYTFGSGTRLTVV.

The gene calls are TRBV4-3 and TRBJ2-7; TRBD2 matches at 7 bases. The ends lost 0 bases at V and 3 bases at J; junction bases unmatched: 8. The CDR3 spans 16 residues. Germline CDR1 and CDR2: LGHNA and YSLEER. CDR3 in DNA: TGCGCCAGCAGCCAAGATTTTCGCGGGGGAGACTACGAGCAGTACTTC. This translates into CASSQDFRGGDYEQYF.

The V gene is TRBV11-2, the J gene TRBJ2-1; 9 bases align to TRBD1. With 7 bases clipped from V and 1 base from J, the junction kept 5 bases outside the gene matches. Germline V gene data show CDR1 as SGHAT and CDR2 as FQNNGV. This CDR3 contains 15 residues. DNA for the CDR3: TGTGCCAGCACCTCCGGGACAGGGTCCTACAATGAGCAGTTCTTC. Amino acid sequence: CASTSGTGSYNEQFF.

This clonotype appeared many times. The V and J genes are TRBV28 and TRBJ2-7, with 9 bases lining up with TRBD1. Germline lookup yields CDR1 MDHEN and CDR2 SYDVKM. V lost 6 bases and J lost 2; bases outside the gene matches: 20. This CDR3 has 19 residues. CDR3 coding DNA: TGTGCCAGCAGGCCCCCACCATTGAACAGGGGGCAGGACCCCTACGAGCAGTACTTC. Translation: CASRPPPLNRGQDPYEQYF. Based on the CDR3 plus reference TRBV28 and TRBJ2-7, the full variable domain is DVKVTQSSRYLVKRTGEKVFLECVQDMDHENMFWYRQDPGLGLRLIYFSYDVKMKEKGDIPEGYSVSREKKERFSLILESASTNQTSMYLCASRPPPLNRGQDPYEQYFGPGTRLTVT.

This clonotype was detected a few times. In nucleotides, the CDR3 is TGTGCCACCAGCAGAGATCTAGCCTCGAGCTCCTACAATGAGCAGTTCTTC. It is translated as CATSRDLASSSYNEQFF. The genes are TRBV15 and TRBJ2-1; a weak D match, TRBD2 (5 bases). V was shortened by 0 bases and J by 0 bases, with 12 bases between the two germline ends. This CDR3 is built from 17 residues. Per germline, CDR1 LNHNV and CDR2 YYDKDF (reference sequence).

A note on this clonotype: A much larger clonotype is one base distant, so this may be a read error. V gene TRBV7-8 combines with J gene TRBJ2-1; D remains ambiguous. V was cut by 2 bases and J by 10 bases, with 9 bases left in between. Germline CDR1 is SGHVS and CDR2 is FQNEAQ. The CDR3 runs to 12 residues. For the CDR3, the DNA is TGTGCCAGCAGCTTAATGGGGAAGGAGCAGTTCTTC. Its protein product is CASSLMGKEQFF.

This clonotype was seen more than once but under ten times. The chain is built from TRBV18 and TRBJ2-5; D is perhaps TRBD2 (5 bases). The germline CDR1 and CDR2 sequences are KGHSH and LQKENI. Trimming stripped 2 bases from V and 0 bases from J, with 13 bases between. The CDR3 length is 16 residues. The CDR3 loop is CASSPWAGGNQETQYF. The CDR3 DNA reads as TGTGCCAGCTCACCATGGGCAGGAGGCAACCAAGAGACCCAGTACTTC.

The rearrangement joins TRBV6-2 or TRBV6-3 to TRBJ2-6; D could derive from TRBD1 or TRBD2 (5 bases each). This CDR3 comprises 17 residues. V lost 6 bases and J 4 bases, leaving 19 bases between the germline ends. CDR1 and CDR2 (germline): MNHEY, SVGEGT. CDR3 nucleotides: TGTGCCAGCAGCTTGGGGACCCTCGTGGGGGGGGCCAACGTCCTGACTTTC. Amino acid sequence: CASSLGTLVGGANVLTF.

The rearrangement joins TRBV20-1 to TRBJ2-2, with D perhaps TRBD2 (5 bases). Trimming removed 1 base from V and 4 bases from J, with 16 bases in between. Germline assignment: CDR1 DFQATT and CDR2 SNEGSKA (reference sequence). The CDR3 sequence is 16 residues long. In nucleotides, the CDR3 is TGCAGTGCTAGAGCTGGGAGAAGCGATTCCACCGGGGAGCTGTTTTTT. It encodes CSARAGRSDSTGELFF.

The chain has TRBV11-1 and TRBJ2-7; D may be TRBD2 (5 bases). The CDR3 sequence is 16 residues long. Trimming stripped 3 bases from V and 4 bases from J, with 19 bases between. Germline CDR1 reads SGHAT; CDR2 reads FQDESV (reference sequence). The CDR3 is CASSFGGGRRLYEQYF. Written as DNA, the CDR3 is TGTGCCAGCAGCTTTGGCGGCGGACGGAGGTTGTACGAGCAGTACTTC.

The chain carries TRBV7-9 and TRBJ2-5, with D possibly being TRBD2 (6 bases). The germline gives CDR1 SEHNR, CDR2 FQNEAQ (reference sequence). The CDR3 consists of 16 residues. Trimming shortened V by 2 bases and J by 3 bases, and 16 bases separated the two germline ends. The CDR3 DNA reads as TGTGCCAGCAGCTTATACCGTCTAGCGATTGAAGAGACCCAGTACTTC. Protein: CASSLYRLAIEETQYF.

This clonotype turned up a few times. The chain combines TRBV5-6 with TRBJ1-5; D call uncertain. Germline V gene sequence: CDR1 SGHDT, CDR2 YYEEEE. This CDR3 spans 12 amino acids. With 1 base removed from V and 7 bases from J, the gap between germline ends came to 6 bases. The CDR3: CASSLNSQPQHF. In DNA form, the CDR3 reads TGTGCCAGCAGCTTGAACAGCCAGCCCCAGCATTTT.

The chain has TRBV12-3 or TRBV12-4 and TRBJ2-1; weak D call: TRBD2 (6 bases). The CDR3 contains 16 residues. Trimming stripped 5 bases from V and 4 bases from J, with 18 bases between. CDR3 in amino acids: CASSLYPGLDYNEQFF. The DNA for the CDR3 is TGTGCCAGCAGTCTCTACCCGGGACTGGATTACAATGAGCAGTTCTTC.

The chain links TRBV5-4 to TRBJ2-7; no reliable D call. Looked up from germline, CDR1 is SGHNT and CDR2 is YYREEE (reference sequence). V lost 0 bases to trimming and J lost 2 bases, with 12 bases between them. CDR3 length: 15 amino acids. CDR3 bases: TGTGCCAGCAGCTTGGGGCAGGCCCCAACCTACGAGCAGTACTTC. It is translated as CASSLGQAPTYEQYF. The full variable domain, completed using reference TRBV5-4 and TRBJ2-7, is ETGVTQSPTHLIKTRGQQVTLRCSSQSGHNTVSWYQQALGQGPQFIFQYYREEENGRGNFPPRFSGLQFPNYSSELNVNALELDDSALYLCASSLGQAPTYEQYFGPGTRLTVT.

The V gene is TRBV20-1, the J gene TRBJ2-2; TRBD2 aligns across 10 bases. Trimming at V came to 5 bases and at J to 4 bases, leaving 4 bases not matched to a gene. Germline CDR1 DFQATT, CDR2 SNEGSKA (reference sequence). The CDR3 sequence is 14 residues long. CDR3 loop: CSAEASGSTGELFF. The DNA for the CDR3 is TGCAGTGCTGAGGCTAGCGGGAGCACCGGGGAGCTGTTTTTT.

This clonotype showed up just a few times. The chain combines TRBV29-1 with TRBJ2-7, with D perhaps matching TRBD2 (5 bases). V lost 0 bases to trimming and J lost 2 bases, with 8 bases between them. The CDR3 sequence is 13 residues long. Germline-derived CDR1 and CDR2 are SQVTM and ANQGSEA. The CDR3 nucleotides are TGCAGCGTTGAAGAAGGGCGGGCCTACGAGCAGTACTTC. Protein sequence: CSVEEGRAYEQYF.

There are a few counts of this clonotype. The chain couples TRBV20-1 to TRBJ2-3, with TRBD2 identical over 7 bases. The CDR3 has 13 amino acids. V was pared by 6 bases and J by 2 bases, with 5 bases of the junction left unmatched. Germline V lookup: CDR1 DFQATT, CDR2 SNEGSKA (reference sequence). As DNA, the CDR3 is TGCAGTGCGGGGAGCGGGAACACAGATACGCAGTATTTT. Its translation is CSAGSGNTDTQYF.

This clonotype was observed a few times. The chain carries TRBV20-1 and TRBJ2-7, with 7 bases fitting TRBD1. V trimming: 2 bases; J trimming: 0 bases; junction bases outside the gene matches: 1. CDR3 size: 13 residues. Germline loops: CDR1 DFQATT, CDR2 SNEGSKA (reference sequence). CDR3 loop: CSARPGGSYEQYF. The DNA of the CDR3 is TGCAGTGCTAGACCAGGGGGCTCCTACGAGCAGTACTTC.